What follows is one T cell receptor beta chain and its context. As yet, its antigen is unknown. Through a sample-barcoded 5' primer and a J-beta primer mix, a second PCR was run for roughly 6 to 12 cycles. Via MiXCR, TCRdb re-called the 5' RACE reads, giving one row per CDR3 protein. Among approximately 670,000 distinct CDR3 sequences listed, 35% to 50% were seen once. This specimen belongs to a study of blood T cells in healthy people across ages. The study, taken as a whole, reports: For the donors, CMV status was unknown and possibly confounded expanded clonotype changes. Higher diversity, along with more naive CD4+ cells, distinguished long-lived donors from aged donors. A roughly linear age-dependent decrease characterized TCR beta diversity per million T cells.

The CDR3 spans 20 residues. J lost 4 bases, V lost 4 bases, and 21 bases had no gene match. From germline, CDR1 is MNHEY and CDR2 SMNVEV (reference sequence). What was sequenced was blood. The rearrangement links TRBV27 to TRBJ2-2; 7 bases are a match to TRBD2. The sequence came from a man aged 80 or over in good health. The CDR3 coding sequence is TGTGCCAGCAGTTGGAAGGAATCAGGACGGACTAGGATCGGCACCGGGGAGCTGTTTTTT. Residues: CASSWKESGRTRIGTGELFF.